A single sample gave rise to the 15 T cell receptor beta chains below, sequenced in a study of blood T cell repertoires in COVID-19. Repertoires were generated with immunoSEQ multiplex PCR, while TCRdb's copy carries only in-frame clones and drops some. The data contain approximately 100,000 clones, 81% of them singletons. The sequencing sample was made of peripheral blood. All receptors come from a man between 60 and 70 years old with acute or convalescent COVID-19.

The chain uses TRBV18 and TRBJ2-5; tentatively, D is TRBD2 (5 bases). This CDR3 spans 14 amino acids. Germline CDR1 reads KGHSH; CDR2 reads LQKENI. Between the trimmed V and J ends, which lost 1 base and 2 bases, there was a span of 8 bases. The CDR3 is CASSPRRGQETQYF. For the CDR3, the DNA is TGTGCCAGCTCACCACGTCGCGGGCAAGAGACCCAGTACTTC.

In this sample, this clone turned up once. CDR3: CASSLPDKAYEQYF. Here the CDR3 DNA reads TGTGCCAGCAGCTTACCCGACAAAGCCTACGAGCAGTACTTC. This rearrangement joins TRBV7-2 to TRBJ2-7; D is unresolved. Trimming removed 2 bases from V and 2 bases from J, with 10 bases in between. Germline loops: CDR1 SGHTA, CDR2 FQGNSA. This CDR3 region has 14 residues. Full variable domain (rest looked up from reference TRBV7-2 and TRBJ2-7): GAGVSQSPSNKVTEKGKDVELRCDPISGHTALYWYRQSLGQGLEFLIYFQGNSAPDKSGLPSDRFSAERTGGSVSTLTIQRTQQEDSAVYLCASSLPDKAYEQYFGPGTRLTVT.

V usage is TRBV7-9 and J usage is TRBJ2-7; 8 bases fit TRBD1. Germline lookup yields CDR1 SEHNR and CDR2 FQNEAQ (reference sequence). The CDR3 has 15 amino acids. Trimming took 6 bases from V and 2 from J; bases not matched to a gene: 9. The CDR3 is CASRHSGTGPYEQYF. Here the CDR3 DNA reads TGTGCCAGCAGGCATTCCGGGACAGGTCCCTACGAGCAGTACTTC.

This chain joins TRBV19 and TRBJ1-3, with D unclear. V gave up 5 bases and J gave up 2 bases, with 7 bases separating them. The CDR3 extends over 13 amino acids. Germline values: CDR1 LNHDA, CDR2 SQIVND (reference sequence). The CDR3 region has the DNA TGTGCCAGTAGTGCGGTAGCTGGAAACACCATATATTTT. It yields the protein CASSAVAGNTIYF. The entire variable domain, with the rest obtained from reference TRBV19 and TRBJ1-3, is as follows: DGGITQSPKYLFRKEGQNVTLSCEQNLNHDAMYWYRQDPGQGLRLIYYSQIVNDFQKGDIAEGYSVSREKKESFPLTVTSAQKNPTAFYLCASSAVAGNTIYFGEGSWLTVV.

V usage is TRBV7-9 and J usage is TRBJ1-3; TRBD1 aligns across 12 bases. The CDR3 extends over 14 amino acids. The junction had 5 bases not matched to a gene; V was cut back by 4 bases and J by 10 bases. Germline lookup yields CDR1 SEHNR and CDR2 FQNEAQ (reference sequence). The CDR3 region has the DNA TGTGCCAGCAGCTCCGGGACAGGGGGCTTAACCATATATTTT. Its translation is CASSSGTGGLTIYF.

J is TRBJ2-7 and V is TRBV11-3; 9 nucleotides agree with TRBD1. The CDR3 loop spans 16 amino acids. The trim removed 5 bases at V and 0 bases at J, leaving 8 bases unmatched. Germline V gene sequence: CDR1 SGHNT, CDR2 YENEEA. CDR3 sequence reads: CASSLRGQGDSYEQYF. The CDR3 DNA reads as TGTGCCAGCAGCCTACGGGGACAGGGAGACTCCTACGAGCAGTACTTC.

The chain combines TRBV5-1 with TRBJ1-1; weak D call: TRBD1 (5 bases). The ends were cut back, 0 bases at V and 5 bases at J, with 11 bases in the middle. The CDR3 consists of 14 residues. Germline CDR1 SGHRS, CDR2 YFSETQ. CDR3 residues: CASSLAGGGTEAFF. The CDR3 nucleotides are TGCGCCAGCAGCTTGGCCGGGGGAGGTACTGAAGCTTTCTTT.

Worth noting for this clone: The sample carries other DNA sequences with the same CDR3. The CDR3 DNA reads TGTGCCAGCAGTGAAGTGGGCGGCAATCAGCCCCAGCATTTT. Translating gives CASSEVGGNQPQHF. The rearrangement links TRBV2 to TRBJ1-5; the D is unclear. V lost 1 base, J lost 2 bases, and 6 bases lay in between. The germline CDR1 and CDR2 sequences are SNHLY and FYNNEI. The CDR3 loop spans 14 amino acids.

This chain joins TRBV10-3 and TRBJ2-4, with D maybe TRBD1 (5 bases). The germline V gene encodes CDR1 ENHRY and CDR2 SYGVKD. V dropped 3 bases and J dropped 3 bases, with 15 bases sitting between them. This CDR3 comprises 16 residues. Here the CDR3 reads CAISEEGAMVKNIQYF. In nucleotides, the CDR3 is TGTGCCATCAGTGAAGAAGGGGCGATGGTCAAAAACATTCAGTACTTC.

As DNA, the CDR3 is TGTGCTAGTGGTTCCGGGTTCAATCAGCCCCAGCATTTT. Translation: CASGSGFNQPQHF. This chain uses TRBV12-5 with TRBJ1-5; D unclear. The CDR3 consists of 13 residues. Germline V gene data show CDR1 as LGHNT and CDR2 as FRNRAP. V was shortened by 4 bases and J by 3 bases, with 7 bases between the two germline ends.

CDR3 region: CASSRLTGSTDTQYF. In DNA form, the CDR3 reads TGTGCCAGCAGCCGCCTGACAGGGAGCACAGATACGCAGTATTTT. The chain uses TRBV11-3 and TRBJ2-3; 7 positions agree with TRBD1. After removal of 5 bases from V and 0 bases from J, the junction contained 5 bases not matched to a gene. The CDR3 totals 15 residues. CDR1 and CDR2 (germline): SGHNT, YENEEA. Drawing the rest from reference TRBV11-3 and TRBJ2-3, the complete variable domain is EAGVVQSPRYKIIEKKQPVAFWCNPISGHNTLYWYLQNLGQGPELLIRYENEEAVDDSQLPKDRFSAERLKGVDSTLKIQPAELGDSAVYLCASSRLTGSTDTQYFGPGTRLTVL.

This rearrangement joins TRBV10-2 to TRBJ1-1; no clear D. Between the trimmed V and J ends, which lost 2 bases and 1 base, there was a span of 8 bases. In germline, CDR1 is WSHSY, CDR2 SAAADI. The CDR3 extends over 14 amino acids. CDR3 in amino acids: CASSENTANTEAFF. CDR3 in DNA: TGCGCCAGCAGTGAGAATACAGCGAACACTGAAGCTTTCTTT.

The chain is built from TRBV11-2 and TRBJ2-5, with D perhaps matching TRBD1 (5 bases). V lost 5 bases, J lost 6 bases, and 13 bases lay in between. From germline, CDR1 is SGHAT and CDR2 FQNNGV. This CDR3 comprises 13 residues. The CDR3 DNA sequence: TGTGCCAGCAGCCGATGGGGCGACAAGACCCAGTACTTC. Translated: CASSRWGDKTQYF.

This chain links TRBV28 with TRBJ1-4; maybe TRBD1 (6 bases). The V gene lost 6 bases and the J gene lost 1 base, with 12 bases spanning the gap. The germline gives CDR1 MDHEN, CDR2 SYDVKM. CDR3 size: 15 residues. CDR3 in DNA: TGTGCCAGCAGCTCAGGGGAGCGAACTAATGAAAAACTGTTTTTT. It yields the protein CASSSGERTNEKLFF.

This chain links TRBV7-2 with TRBJ2-7; D might be TRBD2 (5 bases). There are 14 residues in the CDR3. Trimming pared 5 bases from V and 2 bases from J, leaving 13 bases between. The germline V gene encodes CDR1 SGHTA and CDR2 FQGNSA. CDR3 in DNA: TGTGCCAGCAGCAAGGACGGGAATACCTACGAGCAGTACTTC. Translated: CASSKDGNTYEQYF.